The 24 T cell receptor beta chains listed next were all sequenced from one sample in a study of blood T cells in healthy people across ages. Primed by a sample-barcoded 5' primer and a J-beta primer mix, a second PCR proceeded for 7 to 11 cycles. MiXCR was run by TCRdb on the 5' RACE reads, yielding one entry per CDR3 protein. This sample has about 1,000,000 distinct CDR3 sequences, with over 35% found just once. Sequencing was carried out using blood. Receptor source: an older woman in good health.

This sequence joins TRBV29-1 and TRBJ2-5; D remains unclear. Trimming cost V 2 bases and J 11 bases, with 18 bases left between them. CDR3 length: 13 amino acids. Germline-derived CDR1 and CDR2 are SQVTM and ANQGSEA. The CDR3 reads CSVERLVKNEQYF. CDR3 nucleotides: TGCAGCGTTGAACGGCTAGTTAAAAATGAGCAGTACTTC.

V and J are TRBV7-9 and TRBJ1-6; weak D call: TRBD1 (5 bases). The CDR3 runs 14 residues. CDR1 and CDR2 (germline): SEHNR, FQNEAQ (reference sequence). Trimming took 4 bases from V and 7 from J, leaving 11 bases between them. The CDR3 nucleotides are TGTGCCAGCAGCTCCCAAGGGGACAATTCACCCCTCCACTTT. It specifies CASSSQGDNSPLHF.

This clonotype was seen a handful of times. This chain joins TRBV12-3 or TRBV12-4 and TRBJ2-5, with D unresolved. Trimming pared 4 bases from V and 3 bases from J, leaving 12 bases between. The CDR3 contains 14 residues. CDR3 sequence (DNA): TGTGCCAGCAGTTCCCCCTTACGGGAAGAGACCCAGTACTTC. Protein product: CASSSPLREETQYF.

The chain links TRBV6-5 to TRBJ2-3; 8 nucleotides align to TRBD2. With V trimmed by 3 bases and J by 4 bases, 6 bases remained unmatched. Germline V lookup: CDR1 MNHEY, CDR2 SVGAGI. The CDR3 runs to 15 residues. The CDR3 protein is CASSYGSGGPDTQYF. The DNA of the CDR3 is TGTGCCAGCAGTTATGGGTCGGGAGGGCCAGATACGCAGTATTTT.

The chain links TRBV6-6 to TRBJ2-7; 7 bases map to TRBD2. Germline CDR1 MNHNY, CDR2 SVGAGI (reference sequence). The CDR3 runs to 15 residues. V trimming: 4 bases; J trimming: 3 bases; junction bases outside the gene matches: 9. The CDR3 is CASSSQAGFHYEQYF. CDR3 in DNA: TGTGCCAGCAGTTCCCAAGCGGGATTCCACTACGAGCAGTACTTC.

The rearrangement uses TRBV20-1 and TRBJ2-5; 14 positions match TRBD2. CDR1 is DFQATT, CDR2 SNEGSKA, per germline (reference sequence). The CDR3 runs 15 residues. The junction had 5 bases not matched to a gene; V was cut back by 4 bases and J by 4 bases. Here the CDR3 reads CSATPGTSGRETQYF. DNA for the CDR3: TGCAGTGCTACCCCAGGGACTAGCGGGAGAGAGACCCAGTACTTC.

The chain combines TRBV7-9 with TRBJ2-5; 9 bases are shared with TRBD2. Germline CDR1 and CDR2: SEHNR and FQNEAQ (reference sequence). V lost 5 bases, J lost 4 bases, and 8 bases stayed unmatched. This CDR3 has 15 amino acids. In DNA form, the CDR3 reads TGTGCCAGCAGCCCCCAACTAGCGGGTACAGAGACCCAGTACTTC. Translation gives CASSPQLAGTETQYF.

V is TRBV6-1 and J is TRBJ2-1, with D uncertain. Trimming left V 6 bases short and J 5 bases short, with 14 bases between. The CDR3 totals 14 residues. Germline CDR1 and CDR2: MNHNS and SASEGT. The CDR3 loop is CASSLVTADNEQFF. The DNA for the CDR3 is TGTGCCAGCAGCCTAGTGACGGCGGACAATGAGCAGTTCTTC.

This clonotype was seen only once. The chain joins TRBV6-1 to TRBJ2-2, with 12 bases aligning to TRBD2. The CDR3 consists of 20 residues. Losses at the gene ends were 4 bases for V and 4 bases for J; bases not matched to a gene: 16. Germline V CDR1 and CDR2: MNHNS, SASEGT. The chain's CDR3 is CASSALTLAGGPLGTGELFF. The CDR3 DNA follows: TGTGCCAGCAGTGCCCTTACCCTAGCGGGAGGGCCTCTGGGCACCGGGGAGCTGTTTTTT.

This clonotype has just a few counts. The chain recombines TRBV27 with TRBJ2-5, with TRBD1 matching 7 bases. V lost 5 bases, J lost 5 bases, and 11 bases stayed unmatched. Germline CDR1 and CDR2: MNHEY and SMNVEV (reference sequence). The CDR3 has 15 residues. The CDR3 spells CASSRSRTGWETQYF. CDR3 nucleotide sequence: TGTGCCAGCAGTCGTAGTAGGACAGGTTGGGAGACCCAGTACTTC.

This clonotype was observed a handful of times. The chain has TRBV5-1 and TRBJ2-1, with 11 bases lining up with TRBD2. CDR3 size: 17 residues. V was pared by 1 base and J by 0 bases, with 3 bases of the junction left unmatched. Germline V gene data show CDR1 as SGHRS and CDR2 as YFSETQ. CDR3 nucleotides: TGCGCCAGCAGCTTGAGAACTAGCGGGGGCTCCTACAATGAGCAGTTCTTC. Translated, it gives CASSLRTSGGSYNEQFF.

V gene TRBV3-1 combines with J gene TRBJ1-1; D is unresolved. Germline-derived CDR1 and CDR2 are LGHDT and YNNKEL (reference sequence). Deletions cut 6 bases from V and 3 bases from J, with 11 bases between. The length of the CDR3 is 13 residues. The chain's CDR3 is CASSSVGHTEAFF. In DNA form, the CDR3 reads TGTGCCAGCAGTTCGGTCGGGCACACTGAAGCTTTCTTT.

The chain uses TRBV7-3 and TRBJ2-3; D perhaps matches TRBD2 (5 bases). The CDR3 is 15 amino acids. V was clipped by 5 bases and J by 0 bases, with 12 bases between them. The V gene's germline CDR1 is SGHTA and CDR2 FQGTGA. In nucleotides, the CDR3 is TGTGCCAGCAGCGCCAGCGGAAGGAGCACAGATACGCAGTATTTT. It codes for CASSASGRSTDTQYF.

There are a few counts of this clonotype. The chain couples TRBV7-2 to TRBJ1-1; D is perhaps TRBD1 (6 bases). Deletions cut 4 bases from V and 1 base from J, with 22 bases between. The CDR3 length is 18 residues. Germline values: CDR1 SGHTA, CDR2 FQGNSA. CDR3 sequence reads: CASSSWTPRIGGNTEAFF. The CDR3 DNA is TGTGCCAGCAGCTCGTGGACACCCCGTATAGGGGGGAACACTGAAGCTTTCTTT. Variable domain in full (rest from reference TRBV7-2 and TRBJ1-1): GAGVSQSPSNKVTEKGKDVELRCDPISGHTALYWYRQSLGQGLEFLIYFQGNSAPDKSGLPSDRFSAERTGGSVSTLTIQRTQQEDSAVYLCASSSWTPRIGGNTEAFFGQGTRLTVV.

The genes are TRBV6-2 or TRBV6-3 and TRBJ2-4; D unresolved. The germline gives CDR1 MNHEY, CDR2 SVGEGT. The CDR3 contains 13 residues. The V end lost 0 bases, the J end lost 13 bases, and 13 bases lay between the germline ends. CDR3 bases: TGTGCCAGCAGTTACTCGACCCTCTTGGAGCAGTACTTC. Translated: CASSYSTLLEQYF.

About this clonotype itself: A much larger clonotype is one base distant, so this may be a read error. The chain couples TRBV7-2 to TRBJ2-3, with 9 bases aligning to TRBD1. Germline V gives CDR1 SGHTA, CDR2 FQGNSA. CDR3 size: 13 residues. The CDR3 nucleotides are TGTGTCAGCAGGACAGGGGGCACAGATACGCAGTATTTT. The encoded protein is CVSRTGGTDTQYF.

V is TRBV12-3 or TRBV12-4 and J is TRBJ2-4, with 9 bases identical to TRBD1. Germline trimming cut 4 bases from V and 8 bases from J; bases unmatched to any gene: 12. The CDR3 has 16 residues. CDR3 coding DNA: TGTGCCAGCAGTTCTACCGGGACAGGGTTGATAGACATTCAGTACTTC. This gives the protein CASSSTGTGLIDIQYF.

Remarks on this clonotype: With a much larger clone just one base away, this may be a read error. The chain combines TRBV6-6 with TRBJ2-1; possible D gene TRBD1, 6 bases. In germline, CDR1 is MNHNY, CDR2 SVGAGI (reference sequence). V lost 11 bases, J lost 10 bases, and 18 bases lay in between. The CDR3 has 12 residues. DNA for the CDR3: TGTGCCGTCACTAGGGAGACAGGCGAGCAGTTCTTC. It yields the protein CAVTRETGEQFF.

In the case of this clonotype: Because the CDR3 is missing its conserved closing phenylalanine or tryptophan, this is likely a read error. The chain couples TRBV6-2 or TRBV6-3 to TRBJ2-4; weak D call: TRBD2 (5 bases). Germline CDR1 is MNHEY and CDR2 is SVGEGT. The ends were cut back, 8 bases at V and 2 bases at J, with 16 bases in the middle. This CDR3 has 15 residues. CDR3 in DNA: TGTGCCAGCGGCACTAGACTGATATCCAAAAACATTCAGTACTAC. Protein sequence: CASGTRLISKNIQYY.

In regard to this clonotype: One end of the junction is discordant with germline, which a read error may explain. The chain links TRBV29-1 to TRBJ1-1; 7 bases map to TRBD1. CDR1 and CDR2 from the germline V gene are SQVTM and ANQGSEA. The CDR3 length is 12 residues. CDR3 residues: CGVRGPDTEAFF. The CDR3 DNA reads TGCGGCGTGAGGGGGCCGGACACTGAAGCTTTCTTT.

The chain has TRBV9 and TRBJ2-1; 8 nucleotides match TRBD2. Trimming at V came to 0 bases and at J to 8 bases, leaving 7 bases not matched to a gene. In germline, CDR1 is SGDLS, CDR2 YYNGEE. The length of the CDR3 is 15 residues. CDR3 in amino acids: CASSVETGGFDEQFF. The CDR3 DNA follows: TGTGCCAGCAGCGTAGAAACGGGAGGGTTCGATGAGCAGTTCTTC.

This clonotype was seen a few times. The chain combines TRBV5-1 with TRBJ2-7, with 8 bases matching TRBD2. CDR3 length: 14 amino acids. V gave up 2 bases and J gave up 5 bases; unmatched junction bases: 6. Germline V lookup: CDR1 SGHRS, CDR2 YFSETQ. Here the CDR3 reads CASSLRSGADEQYF. The CDR3, as DNA: TGCGCCAGCAGCTTACGTAGCGGGGCGGACGAGCAGTACTTC.

The CDR3 loop reads CASSPATGAYEQYF. The CDR3 nucleotides read TGCGCCAGCAGCCCCGCGACAGGGGCCTACGAGCAGTACTTC. The chain combines TRBV5-1 with TRBJ2-7; 8 bases align to TRBD1. Germline V gene lookup returns CDR1 SGHRS and CDR2 YFSETQ. There are 14 residues in the CDR3. Trimming removed 4 bases from V and 2 bases from J; junction bases left unmatched: 5.

The chain uses TRBV28 and TRBJ2-1; TRBD2 is a possible D gene (6 bases). This CDR3 spans 13 amino acids. Per the germline V gene, CDR1 is MDHEN and CDR2 is SYDVKM. Trimming removed 7 bases from V and 5 bases from J, with 12 bases in between. Here the CDR3 DNA reads TGTGCCAGCACCGGGACTCTCAACAATGAGCAGTTCTTC. This sequence encodes CASTGTLNNEQFF. The full variable domain, rest sourced from reference TRBV28 and TRBJ2-1, is DVKVTQSSRYLVKRTGEKVFLECVQDMDHENMFWYRQDPGLGLRLIYFSYDVKMKEKGDIPEGYSVSREKKERFSLILESASTNQTSMYLCASTGTLNNEQFFGPGTRLTVL.